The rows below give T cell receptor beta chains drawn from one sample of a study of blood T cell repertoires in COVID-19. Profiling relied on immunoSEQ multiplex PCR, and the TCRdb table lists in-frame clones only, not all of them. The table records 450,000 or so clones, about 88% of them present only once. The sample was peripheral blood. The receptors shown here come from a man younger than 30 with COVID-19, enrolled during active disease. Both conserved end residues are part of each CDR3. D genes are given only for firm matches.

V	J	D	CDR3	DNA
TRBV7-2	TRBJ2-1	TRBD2	CASSPLAGGPPNNEQFF	TGTGCCAGCAGCCCACTAGCGGGAGGGCCCCCAAACAATGAGCAGTTCTTC
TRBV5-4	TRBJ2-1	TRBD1	CASSLGDRTNNEQFF	TGTGCCAGCAGCTTGGGGGACAGAACAAACAATGAGCAGTTCTTC
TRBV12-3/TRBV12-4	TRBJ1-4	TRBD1	CASSLTGVKLFF	TGTGCCAGCAGTTTAACAGGGGTAAAACTGTTTTTT
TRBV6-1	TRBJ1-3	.	CASSEGGVGNTIYF	TGTGCCAGCAGTGAAGGCGGGGTTGGAAACACCATATATTTT
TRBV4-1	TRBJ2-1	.	CASSQGPAGSYNEQFF	TGCGCCAGCAGCCAAGGTCCCGCGGGCTCCTACAATGAGCAGTTCTTC
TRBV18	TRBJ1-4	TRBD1	CASSPPQGATNEKLFF	TGTGCCAGCTCACCACCCCAGGGGGCAACTAATGAAAAACTGTTTTTT
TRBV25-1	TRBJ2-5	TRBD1	CASSEQDRGALGETQYF	TGTGCCAGCAGTGAGCAAGACAGGGGGGCCTTAGGAGAGACCCAGTACTTC
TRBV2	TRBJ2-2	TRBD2	CASSLAGVGTGELFF	TGTGCCAGCAGTTTAGCGGGAGTCGGCACCGGGGAGCTGTTTTTT
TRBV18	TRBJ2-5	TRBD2	CASSPPGLGPWETQYF	TGTGCCAGCTCACCACCGGGACTAGGGCCCTGGGAGACCCAGTACTTC
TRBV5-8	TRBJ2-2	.	CASFVINTGELFF	TGTGCCAGCTTCGTTATTAACACCGGGGAGCTGTTTTTT